Listed here is a single T cell receptor (beta chain). Its antigen is still unknown. No qualities accompany the bases; no much larger clone lies one base away. TCRbeta CDR3 regions were amplified from genomic DNA by means of the immunoSEQ Assay, a bias-controlled multiplex PCR. The paper's data handling went like this. Nucleated cell counts per sample were estimated from amplification of reference gene primers within the assay. Sequence reads were collapsed and filtered to measure the absolute abundance of every unique TCRbeta CDR3 rearrangement. For each sample, productive Simpson clonality was calculated by taking the square root of Simpson's diversity index across productive rearrangements. TCRdb's version of the immuneACCESS table is confined to in-frame rearrangements and falls short of the full clone set. An unresolved V gene accounts for under half of the shortfall where checked; the remainder is of unknown origin. The V and J calls and clone size were taken over from that table, and D and trimming were inferred from the DNA. The sample data list around 12,000 clones, and about nine tenths of these were observed just once. The ten most abundant clones make up over 25% of the sample.

The data derive from a study of blood T cell repertoires in COVID-19 (dated by TCRdb to about 2020). Concerning the study at large: Collaborator samples came from the United States, Italy and Spain and covered acute and convalescent phases of COVID-19. The samples were drawn from two sources: the first 160 participants of the ongoing ImmuneRACE study, and 1,000 to 1,500 subjects contributed by 6 global collaborators. Where HLA class I and class II types were available, the types were taken from metadata supplied by the sample provider, not from assay-based typing. A de-identified subject ID, COVID-19 status, age in years and sex were almost always included in the sample metadata. Deeply sampled blood TCRbeta repertoires from subjects exposed to, actively infected with, or recovered from COVID-19 were included in the dataset. A freely available public database, intended as a resource for researchers studying the immune response to SARS-CoV-2, is where the repertoires were released. The prospective study material was composed of cDNA or gDNA derived from T cells, B-cell-depleted T cells, or PBMCs. General findings and caveats noted by the study authors: The amount of clinical and demographic metadata varied by source and participant and was provided uncurated.

Inclusive of the bounding cysteine and phenylalanine, the CDR3 is 18 residues long. The CDR3 DNA has 54 bases and is translated from base 1. Trimming leaves V shorter by 0 bases and J shorter by 0 bases, with the junction holding 7 bases beyond the gene matches. CDR1 LGHNA and CDR2 YNFKEQ were looked up in the germline V gene. Collaborating institutions collected whole blood in K2EDTA tubes following their own protocols. Collaborator samples were shipped for TCRbeta analysis as frozen whole blood, isolated PBMCs, or DNA extracted from either sample type. The receptor's source is a human donor in a cohort sampled during active COVID-19. The chain is encoded by TRBV4-2 joined to TRBJ1-4, with 7 bases in between that match TRBD1. Material for sequencing was peripheral blood. The CDR3 loop reads CASSQDLGDRTTNEKLFF. The sequenced DNA is TGTGCCAGCAGCCAAGATTTGGGGGACAGAACAACTAATGAAAAACTGTTTTTT.